This T cell receptor beta chain appears in the sequencing data of a study of tumor-infiltrating lymphocytes in primary liver carcinoma. Study background: About 3.5 to 7.5 million productive TCRbeta reads were obtained from the samples, with similar numbers across tissue types.

Whole-study findings and limits: About 7-25% of top clones, no more, were shared by all five regions. Tumor region pairs overlapped more than did tumor-adjacent and tumor-blood pairs.

TCR beta cDNA came from about 470 ng total RNA, primed with a constant-region primer. Three rounds of nested multiplex PCR with slightly modified ARM-PCR produced TCR beta libraries. For around 10 cycles apiece, the opening two PCR rounds ran with TRBV1-TRBV30 forward primers and a C-beta reverse primer. One entry per CDR3 protein results from TCRdb running MiXCR on the multiplex PCR reads. The table has 110,000 or so distinct CDR3 sequences, roughly 80% seen once. On this clonotype: Its antigen is currently unknown.

Unsorted bulk tissue, roughly 19-34 mg of it, served as the source for co-extraction of RNA and DNA. V was trimmed by 0 bases and J by 6 bases, leaving 16 bases between them. This CDR3 is built from 16 residues. The germline gives CDR1 LGHNA, CDR2 YSLEER. Sequencing was carried out using liver tumor tissue from sampling region 3. Noted subset: tumor region T3, left-lateral pole. The chain combines TRBV4-3 with TRBJ2-3; D is uncertain. The clonotype comes from a man aged 35 to 55 with primary liver carcinoma and hepatitis B virus infection. The CDR3 spells CASSQEAPARTDTQYF. The CDR3, as DNA: TGCGCCAGCAGCCAAGAGGCGCCGGCTAGGACGGATACGCAGTATTTT.